This T cell receptor beta chain was captured by sequencing in a study of blood T cells in healthy people across ages. Then a second PCR, running about 6 to 12 cycles, was carried out with a sample-barcoded 5' primer and a J-beta primer mix. TCRdb re-called the 5' RACE reads with MiXCR, one entry per CDR3 protein. The sample has some 760,000 distinct CDR3 sequences, just under 25% seen once. The CDR3 has 14 residues. CDR1 is MNHNS, CDR2 SASEGT, per germline. V dropped 2 bases and J dropped 5 bases, with 12 bases sitting between them. The same data also contributed to another study, on T cells of mothers and their children. That study adds: Addition of sample barcodes and 2-4 random nucleotides occurred through the M1S primer of the second PCR.

The rearrangement uses TRBV6-1 and TRBJ1-1; D is ambiguous. The sample consisted of blood. The TCR originated in a boy younger than 18 in good health. The CDR3 protein is CASSERGYWTEAFF. For the CDR3, the DNA is TGTGCCAGCAGTGAACGGGGATACTGGACTGAAGCTTTCTTT.